These 25 T cell receptor beta chains were sequenced from one sample in a study of blood T cell repertoires in COVID-19. Libraries were prepared by immunoSEQ multiplex PCR; TCRdb keeps only in-frame clonotypes and omits some of them. This table holds around 70,000 clones, around nine tenths found once. Sequencing used peripheral blood. Source of these receptors: a woman older than 75 with active or convalescent COVID-19.

The V call is TRBV2, the J call TRBJ1-2, with a tentative D call TRBD1 (5 bases). CDR3 length: 13 amino acids. V was pared by 8 bases and J by 5 bases, with 15 bases between. Germline V CDR1 and CDR2: SNHLY, FYNNEI. Here the CDR3 DNA reads TGTGCCAGCCGGAACCAGGGATCTTATGGCTACACCTTC. Protein: CASRNQGSYGYTF.

CDR3 nucleotides: TGTGCCAGGAGGTGGGGACAGGGTGGCGAGCAGTACTTC. It translates to CARRWGQGGEQYF. This rearrangement joins TRBV21-1 to TRBJ2-7; TRBD1 is the table's D call and was not checked against the DNA. TRBV21-1 is assigned pseudogene status. The CDR3 runs to 13 residues.

This clone occurred a few times. The chain combines TRBV7-8 with TRBJ1-4; D not certain. The germline V gene encodes CDR1 SGHVS and CDR2 FQNEAQ. The CDR3 length is 17 residues. Trimming removed 3 bases at V and 7 bases at J, with 21 bases between. Written as DNA, the CDR3 is TGTGCCAGCAGCTTGGATCACGGGTGGCAGCCTTCTGAAAAACTGTTTTTT. Protein product: CASSLDHGWQPSEKLFF.

This clone is a singleton in its sample. The chain has TRBV11-3 and TRBJ1-1, with TRBD1 matching 8 bases. J was trimmed by 4 bases and V by 4 bases; bases with no gene match: 8. The CDR3 covers 15 residues. Germline CDR1 SGHNT, CDR2 YENEEA. For the CDR3, the DNA is TGTGCCAGCAGCTCAAGGGGCAGGGGGCGCACTGAAGCTTTCTTT. The encoded protein is CASSSRGRGRTEAFF.

V and J are TRBV2 and TRBJ1-4, with D possibly TRBD1 on 5 matching bases. In germline, CDR1 is SNHLY, CDR2 FYNNEI. This CDR3 comprises 14 residues. Trimming took off 3 bases at V and 4 bases at J, with 9 bases between the two ends. Written as DNA, the CDR3 is TGTGCCAGCAGTGATAGGGGCGTTAATGAAAAACTGTTTTTT. Protein: CASSDRGVNEKLFF.

For the CDR3, the DNA is TGTGCCAGCAGTTACCCGGGGGATGCGAATTCACCCCTCCACTTT. Translating gives CASSYPGDANSPLHF. This sequence joins TRBV6-2 or TRBV6-3 and TRBJ1-6; possible D gene TRBD1, 5 bases. V was pared by 2 bases and J by 7 bases, with 12 bases between. The germline V gene has CDR1 MNHEY and CDR2 SVGEGT. The CDR3 loop spans 15 amino acids.

V gene TRBV24-1 combines with J gene TRBJ2-7; 9 positions agree with TRBD1. Germline-derived CDR1 and CDR2 are KGHDR and SFDVKD. The CDR3 is made up of 15 amino acids. With 5 bases clipped from V and 4 bases from J, the junction kept 8 bases outside the gene matches. This CDR3 reads CATSAGGQGSYEQYF. CDR3 sequence (DNA): TGTGCCACCAGTGCGGGGGGACAGGGTTCTTACGAGCAGTACTTC.

The chain links TRBV25-1 to TRBJ2-3, with D possibly being TRBD2 (6 bases). V was trimmed by 4 bases and J by 0 bases, leaving 11 bases between them. Germline CDR1 and CDR2: MGHDK and SYGVNS. The CDR3 loop spans 15 amino acids. The CDR3 loop is CASSAARGSTDTQYF. CDR3 DNA: TGTGCCAGCAGTGCGGCGCGGGGTAGCACAGATACGCAGTATTTT.

Here the CDR3 DNA reads TGTGCCAGCAGTTACGCAGGGATCGGTCAGCCCCAGCATTTT. Translation gives CASSYAGIGQPQHF. V gene TRBV6-5 combines with J gene TRBJ1-5; a weak D match, TRBD1 (5 bases). CDR1 is MNHEY and CDR2 is SVGAGI in the germline V gene. Between the trimmed V and J ends, which lost 2 bases and 6 bases, there was a span of 11 bases. The CDR3 is 14 amino acids.

The chain links TRBV11-1 to TRBJ1-2, with 9 bases fitting TRBD1. Unmatched junction bases numbered 5, after V lost 3 bases and J lost 3 bases. There are 15 residues in the CDR3. CDR1 and CDR2 (germline): SGHAT, FQDESV (reference sequence). The CDR3 region has the DNA TGTGCCAGCAGCTTGTACAGGGGGCAGGACTATGGCTACACCTTC. Translated: CASSLYRGQDYGYTF.

This chain uses TRBV6-1 with TRBJ1-1; D is perhaps TRBD1 (5 bases). There are 12 residues in the CDR3. Germline loops: CDR1 MNHNS, CDR2 SASEGT. V was pared by 7 bases and J by 5 bases, with 11 bases between. This CDR3 reads CASTAGGTEAFF. The DNA for the CDR3 is TGTGCCAGCACTGCCGGGGGGACTGAAGCTTTCTTT.

The DNA for the CDR3 is TGTGCCAGCAGCTCCGGGACTAGCGGCTACAATGAGCAGTTCTTC. Translating it yields CASSSGTSGYNEQFF. The V gene is TRBV9, the J gene TRBJ2-1; 11 bases agree with TRBD2. The germline CDR1 and CDR2 sequences are SGDLS and YYNGEE. CDR3 length: 15 residues. The ends lost 4 bases at V and 3 bases at J; junction bases unmatched: 3.

The chain recombines TRBV20-1 with TRBJ2-7, with D unclear. Germline CDR1 reads DFQATT; CDR2 reads SNEGSKA (reference sequence). The length of the CDR3 is 11 residues. The V end was cut by 2 bases, the J end by 2 bases, with 4 bases between. The CDR3 protein is CSARTTYEQYF. In DNA, the CDR3 is TGCAGTGCTAGAACTACCTACGAGCAGTACTTC.

This chain connects TRBV5-6 to TRBJ1-1, with D perhaps matching TRBD1 (6 bases). Germline values: CDR1 SGHDT, CDR2 YYEEEE. Trimming pared 4 bases from V and 3 bases from J, leaving 19 bases between. The CDR3 spans 16 residues. The CDR3 DNA reads TGTGCCAGCAGCGACCGAGGGGCCCCAGGGGACACTGAAGCTTTCTTT. Encoded protein: CASSDRGAPGDTEAFF.

The rearrangement uses TRBV3-1 (or the pseudogene TRBV3-2) and TRBJ1-5; the D is unclear. The CDR3 extends over 15 amino acids. Per germline, CDR1 LGHDT and CDR2 YNNKEL (reference sequence). Trimming shortened V by 0 bases and J by 4 bases, and 10 bases separated the two germline ends. The CDR3 loop reads CASSQDSGWNQPQHF. The CDR3 region has the DNA TGTGCCAGCAGCCAAGATTCGGGGTGGAATCAGCCCCAGCATTTT.

The chain joins TRBV6-2 or TRBV6-3 to TRBJ2-7, with D possibly matching TRBD1 (5 bases). This CDR3 is 14 amino acids long. V lost 7 bases to trimming and J lost 4 bases, with 17 bases between them. CDR1 and CDR2 from the germline V gene are MNHEY and SVGEGT. The DNA for the CDR3 is TGTGCCAGCAACCCTATGGGGCAGCTGTACGAGCAGTACTTC. Translating it yields CASNPMGQLYEQYF.

This clone was recorded only once. J is TRBJ1-1 and V is TRBV19; no firm D call. Per the germline V gene, CDR1 is LNHDA and CDR2 is SQIVND (reference sequence). The CDR3 is 13 amino acids. Trimming pared 6 bases from V and 0 bases from J, leaving 8 bases between. The CDR3 nucleotides read TGTGCCAGTAGCTTCACACTGAACACTGAAGCTTTCTTT. Encoded protein: CASSFTLNTEAFF.

This chain connects TRBV11-2 to TRBJ1-5, with D uncertain. There are 14 residues in the CDR3. Germline values: CDR1 SGHAT, CDR2 FQNNGV. Trimming stripped 5 bases from V and 4 bases from J, with 12 bases between. CDR3 sequence: CASSESSRNQPQHF. DNA of the CDR3: TGTGCCAGCAGCGAATCCTCCAGGAATCAGCCCCAGCATTTT.

V and J are TRBV7-8 and TRBJ2-7; 8 bases agree with TRBD1. With V trimmed by 5 bases and J by 3 bases, 9 bases remained unmatched. The CDR3 consists of 15 residues. Germline-derived CDR1 and CDR2 are SGHVS and FQNEAQ. In nucleotides, the CDR3 is TGTGCCAGCAGCCCTAAGGTACAGGGGGGCTACGAGCAGTACTTC. The encoded protein is CASSPKVQGGYEQYF.

The CDR3 here is CASILGQGDTGELFF. The CDR3 DNA reads TGTGCCAGCATTTTAGGACAGGGAGACACCGGGGAGCTGTTTTTT. The chain is built from TRBV21-1 and TRBJ2-2; the DNA was not compared with TRBD1, the D call given in the table. TRBV21-1 has pseudogene status. The CDR3 has 15 residues.

The V call is TRBV19, the J call TRBJ2-2; TRBD1 matches 8 bases. The V segment lost 7 bases and the J segment 5 bases; nucleotides outside the gene matches: 6. From germline, CDR1 is LNHDA and CDR2 SQIVND (reference sequence). The CDR3 length is 14 residues. In DNA form, the CDR3 reads TGTGCCAGTAAGACAGGGGCGGCGACCGGGGAGCTGTTTTTT. This translates into CASKTGAATGELFF. The full variable domain, its missing parts supplied by reference TRBV19 and TRBJ2-2, is DGGITQSPKYLFRKEGQNVTLSCEQNLNHDAMYWYRQDPGQGLRLIYYSQIVNDFQKGDIAEGYSVSREKKESFPLTVTSAQKNPTAFYLCASKTGAATGELFFGEGSRLTVL.

The chain couples TRBV27 to TRBJ1-2; perhaps TRBD1 as D (5 bases). The germline V gene has CDR1 MNHEY and CDR2 SMNVEV (reference sequence). V dropped 0 bases and J dropped 7 bases, with 12 bases sitting between them. The CDR3 has 14 amino acids. The CDR3 region is CASSLSIGRVGYTF. The CDR3 DNA reads TGTGCCAGCAGTTTATCGATCGGCAGGGTTGGCTACACCTTC.

The chain recombines TRBV3-1 (or the pseudogene TRBV3-2) with TRBJ1-2; TRBD1 is a possible D gene (5 bases). V was trimmed by 1 base and J by 9 bases, leaving 9 bases between them. CDR1 LGHDT and CDR2 YNNKEL come from the germline V gene (reference sequence). CDR3 length: 12 residues. The CDR3 loop is CASSQVRDCYTF. As DNA, the CDR3 is TGTGCCAGCAGCCAAGTCCGGGACTGCTACACCTTC.

This clone was picked up a small number of times. The chain has TRBV18 and TRBJ2-7; D is unclear. Germline lookup yields CDR1 KGHSH and CDR2 LQKENI. The CDR3 is 15 amino acids. V was cut by 3 bases and J by 6 bases, with 18 bases left in between. CDR3 residues: CASSPERGRQGEQYF. The CDR3 DNA follows: TGTGCCAGCTCACCCGAACGCGGCCGTCAAGGCGAGCAGTACTTC.

The CDR3 is CASPYPQGQRSPLHF. CDR3 DNA: TGTGCCAGCCCATACCCACAGGGGCAGCGTTCACCCCTCCACTTT. The rearrangement uses TRBV18 and TRBJ1-6; 7 nucleotides agree with TRBD1. CDR1 and CDR2 from the germline V gene are KGHSH and LQKENI. The CDR3 length is 15 residues. Trimming cost V 8 bases and J 9 bases; bases outside gene matches: 13. Complete variable domain (other parts from reference TRBV18 and TRBJ1-6): NAGVMQNPRHLVRRRGQEARLRCSPMKGHSHVYWYRQLPEEGLKFMVYLQKENIIDESGMPKERFSAEFPKEGPSILRIQQVVRGDSAAYFCASPYPQGQRSPLHFGNGTRLTVT.